These T cell receptor beta chains were read from a single sample in a study of Graves' ophthalmopathy and Graves' hyperthyroidism. From the multiplex PCR reads, TCRdb called clonotypes with MiXCR, one entry per CDR3 protein. The sample records over a million distinct CDR3 sequences, roughly 35% being singletons. Sequences were obtained from peripheral blood or thyroid tissue (not recorded which). The origin of the receptors is an adult man with Graves' hyperthyroidism. CDR3s include the opening cysteine and the closing phenylalanine or tryptophan. The order of the fields is clone size, V gene, CDR3 protein. The size entry is marked missing in some rows and otherwise reads once, few, many or a size class.

clone_size: -
v_call: TRBV5-5
cdr3_aa: CASSLGSVLGYTF

clone_size: -
v_call: TRBV27
cdr3_aa: CASSLSGSHEQYF

clone_size: few
v_call: TRBV30
cdr3_aa: CAWKSGTSGANVLTF

clone_size: few
v_call: TRBV2
cdr3_aa: CAVRNPQGRAGELFF

clone_size: -
v_call: TRBV10-3
cdr3_aa: CASSLWRGGYGYTF

clone_size: few
v_call: TRBV29-1
cdr3_aa: CSVDGAGGLDTQYF

clone_size: -
v_call: TRBV29-1
cdr3_aa: CSVEVGLAGAVKQFF

clone_size: -
v_call: TRBV7-9
cdr3_aa: CASSLGTPSAFF

clone_size: many
v_call: TRBV7-8
cdr3_aa: CASSLGREDSPLHF

clone_size: -
v_call: TRBV7-9
cdr3_aa: CASSLGLGYQETQYF

clone_size: few
v_call: TRBV30
cdr3_aa: CAWSAAPTEAFF

clone_size: many
v_call: TRBV7-8
cdr3_aa: CASSLAPDRAYEQYF

clone_size: many
v_call: TRBV15
cdr3_aa: CATSREGAYEQYF

clone_size: many
v_call: TRBV19
cdr3_aa: CASSVNSGRAYEQYF

clone_size: -
v_call: TRBV10-3
cdr3_aa: CASVKTGITEAFF

clone_size: -
v_call: TRBV29-1
cdr3_aa: CSVEQPETDTQYF